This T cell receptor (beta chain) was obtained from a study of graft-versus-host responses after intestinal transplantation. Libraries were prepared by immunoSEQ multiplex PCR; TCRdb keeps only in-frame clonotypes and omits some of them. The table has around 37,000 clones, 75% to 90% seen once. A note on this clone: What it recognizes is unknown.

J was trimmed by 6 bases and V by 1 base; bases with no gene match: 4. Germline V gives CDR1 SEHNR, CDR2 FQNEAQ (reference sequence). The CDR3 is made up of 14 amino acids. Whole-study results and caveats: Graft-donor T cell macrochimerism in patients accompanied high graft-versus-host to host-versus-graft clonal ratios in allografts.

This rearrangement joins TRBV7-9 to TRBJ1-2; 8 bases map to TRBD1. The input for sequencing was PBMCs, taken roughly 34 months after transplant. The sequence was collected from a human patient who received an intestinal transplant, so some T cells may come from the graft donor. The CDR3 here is CASSLEQGANGYTF. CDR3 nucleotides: TGTGCCAGCAGCTTAGAGCAGGGGGCGAATGGCTACACCTTC.